Below, 30 T cell receptor beta chains from the same sample are listed, as sequenced in a study of blood T cell repertoires in COVID-19. Repertoires were generated with immunoSEQ multiplex PCR, while TCRdb's copy carries only in-frame clones and drops some. The table has about 150,000 clones, around four fifths seen once. Sequenced input: peripheral blood. The receptor set was obtained from an elderly woman with COVID-19, enrolled during active disease.

V usage is TRBV4-1 and J usage is TRBJ1-2, with 7 nucleotides matching TRBD1. The V segment lost 1 base and the J segment 3 bases; nucleotides outside the gene matches: 8. The CDR3 is 16 residues long. CDR1 and CDR2 (germline): MGHRA, YSYEKL. In nucleotides, the CDR3 is TGCGCCAGCAGCCAAGGAGGACAGGCCTTTCACTATGGCTACACCTTC. This sequence encodes CASSQGGQAFHYGYTF.

The rearrangement joins TRBV7-9 to TRBJ1-3; a possible D gene is TRBD1 (6 bases). The ends were cut back, 1 base at V and 3 bases at J, with 10 bases in the middle. CDR1 and CDR2 from the germline V gene are SEHNR and FQNEAQ (reference sequence). CDR3 length equals 15 residues. CDR3 sequence: CASSLDRVDGNTIYF. In DNA form, the CDR3 reads TGTGCCAGCAGCTTAGACAGGGTCGATGGAAACACCATATATTTT.

The genes are TRBV19 and TRBJ2-3; D call uncertain. This CDR3 contains 14 residues. The germline V gene encodes CDR1 LNHDA and CDR2 SQIVND (reference sequence). V was shortened by 6 bases and J by 5 bases, with 15 bases between the two germline ends. CDR3 amino acids: CASSPRSPLDTQYF. Written as DNA, the CDR3 is TGTGCCAGTAGCCCCAGGTCCCCGCTAGATACGCAGTATTTT.

The gene calls are TRBV28 and TRBJ2-7; 10 bases are a match to TRBD1. Germline V lookup: CDR1 MDHEN, CDR2 SYDVKM. With V trimmed by 4 bases and J by 5 bases, 8 bases remained unmatched. This CDR3 has 15 residues. CDR3 sequence (DNA): TGTGCCAGCAGTTCCCCGGGACAGGGGATAAACGAGCAGTACTTC. The encoded protein is CASSSPGQGINEQYF.

The rearrangement joins TRBV6-1 to TRBJ2-5; D is uncertain. Germline lookup yields CDR1 MNHNS and CDR2 SASEGT. Between the trimmed V and J ends, which lost 3 bases and 3 bases, there was a span of 8 bases. CDR3 length: 13 amino acids. The CDR3: CASSDGGKETQYF. CDR3 DNA: TGTGCCAGCAGTGACGGCGGTAAAGAGACCCAGTACTTC.

This clone was counted a single time. This sequence joins TRBV3-1 (or the pseudogene TRBV3-2) and TRBJ2-2; TRBD2 agrees at 12 bases. Germline V gene data show CDR1 as LGHDT and CDR2 as YNNKEL (reference sequence). V gave up 1 base and J gave up 7 bases; unmatched junction bases: 10. This CDR3 spans 18 amino acids. The CDR3 loop reads CASSQGRLAGGLGGELFF. CDR3 bases: TGTGCCAGCAGCCAAGGTCGCCTAGCGGGGGGGCTAGGCGGGGAGCTGTTTTTT.

The chain combines TRBV21-1 with TRBJ2-7; no DNA check was done on the table's D call, TRBD1. TRBV21-1 constitutes a pseudogene. This CDR3 contains 15 residues. CDR3 sequence: CASSKERTETYEQYF. The CDR3, as DNA: TGTGCCAGCAGCAAAGAAAGGACAGAGACCTACGAGCAGTACTTC.

The chain couples TRBV5-1 to TRBJ2-3, with 12 bases identical to TRBD2. After removal of 4 bases from V and 2 bases from J, the junction contained 14 bases not matched to a gene. Germline loops: CDR1 SGHRS, CDR2 YFSETQ. The CDR3 extends over 19 amino acids. The CDR3 sequence: CASSLSLASGGAYTDTQYF. As DNA, the CDR3 is TGCGCCAGCAGCCTTTCCCTTGCTAGCGGGGGGGCTTACACAGATACGCAGTATTTT.

The chain has TRBV6-6 and TRBJ1-2; 7 bases match TRBD1. The CDR3 extends over 13 amino acids. The germline V gene encodes CDR1 MNHNY and CDR2 SVGAGI (reference sequence). The V gene end was trimmed by 4 bases and the J gene end by 2 bases; junction bases not matched to a gene: 1. The CDR3: CASSSGQNYGYTF. For the CDR3, the DNA is TGTGCCAGCAGTTCGGGACAGAACTATGGCTACACCTTC.

This clone occurred a few times. The chain combines TRBV4-1 with TRBJ1-4; D is possibly TRBD1 (5 bases). The CDR3 length is 17 residues. The germline V gene encodes CDR1 MGHRA and CDR2 YSYEKL. V shed 0 bases and J shed 1 base, with 12 bases lying between them. The DNA for the CDR3 is TGCGCCAGCAGCCAAGATGGCGGGGCCCGAACTAATGAAAAACTGTTTTTT. Its translation is CASSQDGGARTNEKLFF.

The gene calls are TRBV11-2 and TRBJ1-2, with TRBD1 matching over 8 bases. Germline CDR1 reads SGHAT; CDR2 reads FQNNGV. The length of the CDR3 is 14 residues. V gave up 5 bases and J gave up 6 bases; unmatched junction bases: 8. CDR3 sequence: CASSEGRGQDGYTF. The CDR3 region has the DNA TGTGCCAGCAGCGAAGGCAGGGGGCAGGATGGCTACACCTTC.

V is TRBV29-1 and J is TRBJ1-2, with 7 positions matching TRBD1. The CDR3 contains 15 residues. The junction had 13 bases not matched to a gene; V was cut back by 4 bases and J by 5 bases. Looked up from germline, CDR1 is SQVTM and CDR2 is ANQGSEA. CDR3: CSVGTPTGTAYGYTF. CDR3 nucleotides: TGCAGCGTTGGGACCCCTACCGGGACAGCTTATGGCTACACCTTC.

J is TRBJ1-5 and V is TRBV7-2, with 9 bases fitting TRBD1. V shed 6 bases, J shed 0 bases, and the junction held 9 bases outside the gene matches. The germline CDR1 and CDR2 sequences are SGHTA and FQGNSA. CDR3 length equals 17 residues. The CDR3 loop is CASRPLQGALSNQPQHF. Written as DNA, the CDR3 is TGTGCCAGCAGACCCCTACAGGGGGCCCTTAGCAATCAGCCCCAGCATTTT.

At least ten counts were recorded for this clone. The rearrangement links TRBV27 to TRBJ1-6, with 8 bases identical to TRBD1. The V segment lost 7 bases and the J segment 7 bases; nucleotides outside the gene matches: 9. Germline V gives CDR1 MNHEY, CDR2 SMNVEV (reference sequence). The length of the CDR3 is 15 residues. DNA for the CDR3: TGTGCCAGCATGGGCCAGGGGGCGACGAATTCACCCCTCCACTTT. Translating gives CASMGQGATNSPLHF.

J is TRBJ1-2 and V is TRBV2; D perhaps matches TRBD1 (5 bases). The CDR3 totals 14 residues. Trimming took 3 bases from V and 3 from J, leaving 11 bases between them. The V gene's germline CDR1 is SNHLY and CDR2 FYNNEI. The CDR3 sequence: CASSDGGADYGYTF. The CDR3 DNA sequence: TGTGCCAGCAGTGATGGAGGGGCTGACTATGGCTACACCTTC.

In its sample, this clone was seen once. The chain employs TRBV3-1 (or the pseudogene TRBV3-2) and TRBJ1-1; D not certain. The V gene's germline CDR1 is LGHDT and CDR2 YNNKEL (reference sequence). V was clipped by 1 base and J by 11 bases, with 14 bases between them. The CDR3 is 13 residues long. The CDR3 protein is CASSQGLGRAAFF. The DNA for the CDR3 is TGTGCCAGCAGCCAAGGCCTAGGTCGAGCGGCTTTCTTT.

The chain joins TRBV6-5 to TRBJ2-3, with D possibly TRBD1 on 6 matching bases. The germline V gene encodes CDR1 MNHEY and CDR2 SVGAGI. The CDR3 is made up of 12 amino acids. Between the trimmed V and J ends, which lost 7 bases and 9 bases, there was a span of 14 bases. CDR3 in amino acids: CASISQGDTQYF. The CDR3, as DNA: TGTGCCAGCATTTCACAGGGCGACACGCAGTATTTT.

V is TRBV18 and J is TRBJ1-1, with TRBD1 identical over 9 bases. Losses at the gene ends were 6 bases for V and 7 bases for J; bases not matched to a gene: 0. The CDR3 runs 11 residues. Germline lookup yields CDR1 KGHSH and CDR2 LQKENI. The DNA of the CDR3 is TGTGCCAGCTCGGACAGGGGTGAAGCTTTCTTT. This encodes CASSDRGEAFF.

The chain links TRBV18 to TRBJ2-2; 8 positions agree with TRBD2. The CDR3 is 15 residues long. Germline CDR1 is KGHSH and CDR2 is LQKENI. J gave up 0 bases and V 8 bases, and 5 bases lay outside the gene matches. CDR3 region: CASPQAGANTGELFF. For the CDR3, the DNA is TGTGCCAGCCCCCAAGCGGGGGCGAACACCGGGGAGCTGTTTTTT. The full variable domain, with the rest looked up from reference TRBV18 and TRBJ2-2, is NAGVMQNPRHLVRRRGQEARLRCSPMKGHSHVYWYRQLPEEGLKFMVYLQKENIIDESGMPKERFSAEFPKEGPSILRIQQVVRGDSAAYFCASPQAGANTGELFFGEGSRLTVL.

The rearrangement joins TRBV7-8 to TRBJ1-1; no clear D. The CDR3 runs to 13 residues. Trimming removed 6 bases at V and 2 bases at J, with 10 bases between. The germline CDR1 and CDR2 sequences are SGHVS and FQNEAQ. The CDR3: CASRISSNTEAFF. The CDR3 DNA reads as TGTGCCAGCAGGATCTCGAGCAACACTGAAGCTTTCTTT.

The chain recombines TRBV5-1 with TRBJ2-7, with D unresolved. Germline-derived CDR1 and CDR2 are SGHRS and YFSETQ. Between the trimmed V and J ends, which lost 8 bases and 2 bases, there was a span of 17 bases. The CDR3 runs 14 residues. In DNA, the CDR3 is TGCGCCAGTGGCGAGGTCGGCCTAGCCTACGAGCAGTACTTC. It translates to CASGEVGLAYEQYF.

The rearrangement uses TRBV7-9 and TRBJ2-3, with 8 bases lining up with TRBD1. The germline CDR1 and CDR2 sequences are SEHNR and FQNEAQ (reference sequence). The V segment lost 3 bases and the J segment 2 bases; nucleotides outside the gene matches: 4. The CDR3 covers 15 residues. The CDR3 loop is CASSLWDRTTDTQYF. The CDR3 region has the DNA TGTGCCAGCAGCTTGTGGGACAGGACCACAGATACGCAGTATTTT.

The chain is built from TRBV6-5 and TRBJ1-5; D perhaps matches TRBD1 (5 bases). The V gene's germline CDR1 is MNHEY and CDR2 SVGAGI. The CDR3 is 13 residues long. V lost 6 bases and J lost 5, with 11 bases in between. The CDR3, as DNA: TGTGCCAGCAGCGGTGACAGCTATCAGCCCCAGCATTTT. Translating it yields CASSGDSYQPQHF.

V usage is TRBV18 and J usage is TRBJ1-5; tentative D call: TRBD1 (5 bases). V was cut by 1 base and J by 6 bases, with 10 bases left in between. This CDR3 spans 14 amino acids. Germline CDR1 reads KGHSH; CDR2 reads LQKENI. CDR3 in amino acids: CASSPRGERQPQHF. The CDR3 DNA reads as TGTGCCAGCTCACCACGGGGGGAACGTCAGCCCCAGCATTTT. Based on the CDR3 plus reference TRBV18 and TRBJ1-5, the full variable domain is NAGVMQNPRHLVRRRGQEARLRCSPMKGHSHVYWYRQLPEEGLKFMVYLQKENIIDESGMPKERFSAEFPKEGPSILRIQQVVRGDSAAYFCASSPRGERQPQHFGDGTRLSIL.

The genes are TRBV14 and TRBJ2-3; D not resolved. This CDR3 is built from 11 residues. Per germline, CDR1 SGHDN and CDR2 FVKESK. V was pared by 5 bases and J by 6 bases, with 6 bases between. In nucleotides, the CDR3 is TGTGCCAGCAGCGACTGGGATACGCAGTATTTT. It translates to CASSDWDTQYF.

J is TRBJ2-7 and V is TRBV5-1; the match to TRBD1 covers 7 bases. Losses at the gene ends were 5 bases for V and 4 bases for J; bases not matched to a gene: 3. CDR1 and CDR2 from the germline V gene are SGHRS and YFSETQ. CDR3 length equals 12 residues. The CDR3 DNA reads as TGCGCCAGCAGGGCAGGGGGATACGAGCAGTACTTC. Protein product: CASRAGGYEQYF.

The V and J genes are TRBV18 and TRBJ2-3; 13 bases fit TRBD2. V shed 4 bases, J shed 4 bases, and the junction held 11 bases outside the gene matches. The germline gives CDR1 KGHSH, CDR2 LQKENI. The length of the CDR3 is 18 residues. The CDR3 coding sequence is TGTGCCAGCTCACTAAGAGGACTAGCGGGAGCAGGGGCAGATACGCAGTATTTT. Its protein product is CASSLRGLAGAGADTQYF.

This clone was found a few times. The chain uses TRBV29-1 and TRBJ2-7; the match to TRBD2 covers 7 bases. The CDR3 contains 13 residues. The V gene end was trimmed by 1 base and the J gene end by 6 bases; junction bases not matched to a gene: 6. CDR1 SQVTM and CDR2 ANQGSEA come from the germline V gene. The DNA for the CDR3 is TGCAGCGTTGAAGCTACCGCGGGAGTCGAGCAGTACTTC. Protein sequence: CSVEATAGVEQYF.

This chain joins TRBV2 and TRBJ1-2; D is ambiguous. V gave up 6 bases and J gave up 8 bases, with 16 bases separating them. CDR1 is SNHLY, CDR2 FYNNEI, per germline. This CDR3 comprises 13 residues. CDR3 nucleotides: TGTGCCAGCAGCCCCGCGGAGGTGGCGGGCTACACCTTC. It yields the protein CASSPAEVAGYTF.

This chain links TRBV6-5 with TRBJ1-5, with no clear D. Deletions cut 6 bases from V and 4 bases from J, with 16 bases between. There are 15 residues in the CDR3. Germline V gene data show CDR1 as MNHEY and CDR2 as SVGAGI. As DNA, the CDR3 is TGTGCCAGCAGCGTAGGCGGCCCTCCTAATCAGCCCCAGCATTTT. Translation gives CASSVGGPPNQPQHF.